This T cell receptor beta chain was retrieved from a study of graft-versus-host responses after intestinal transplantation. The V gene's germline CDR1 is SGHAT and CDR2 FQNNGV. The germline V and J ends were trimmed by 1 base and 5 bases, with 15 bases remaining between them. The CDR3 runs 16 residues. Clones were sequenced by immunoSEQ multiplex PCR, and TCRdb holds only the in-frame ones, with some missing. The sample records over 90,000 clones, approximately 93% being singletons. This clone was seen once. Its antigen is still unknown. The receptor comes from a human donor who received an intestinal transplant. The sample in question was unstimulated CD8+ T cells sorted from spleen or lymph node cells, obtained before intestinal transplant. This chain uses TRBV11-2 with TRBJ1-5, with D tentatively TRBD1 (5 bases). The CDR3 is CASSLVGHLADQPQHF. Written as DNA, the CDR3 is TGTGCCAGCAGCTTAGTCGGACACCTAGCCGATCAGCCCCAGCATTTT.